This T cell receptor beta chain was obtained from a study of blood T cells in healthy people across ages. Points from the study as a whole: Naive CD4+ cells and diversity were both higher in long-lived donors than in aged donors. Observed TCR beta diversity showed a strong correlation with the percentage of naive T cells as measured by flow cytometry. CMV infection status of these donors was not known.

Drawn from each donor were ten milliliters of peripheral blood. Combining a sample-barcoded 5' primer with a J-beta primer mix, a second PCR ran for roughly 7 to 12 cycles. TCRdb re-analysed the 5' RACE reads in MiXCR, keeping a single row per CDR3 protein. This sample has around 970,000 distinct CDR3 sequences, with 51% found just once. Worth noting for this clonotype: Its target is not known.

The V and J ends lost 4 bases and 3 bases, in that order; junction bases with no gene match: 7. Germline CDR1 and CDR2: SQVTM and ANQGSEA. The CDR3 totals 16 residues. This sequence joins TRBV29-1 and TRBJ2-7; 15 nucleotides agree with TRBD2. The material sequenced was blood. The origin of this receptor is a woman aged 60-75 years in good health. The CDR3 loop reads CSVGGLAGGILYEQYF. The CDR3 DNA is TGCAGCGTTGGGGGACTAGCGGGAGGAATCCTCTACGAGCAGTACTTC.